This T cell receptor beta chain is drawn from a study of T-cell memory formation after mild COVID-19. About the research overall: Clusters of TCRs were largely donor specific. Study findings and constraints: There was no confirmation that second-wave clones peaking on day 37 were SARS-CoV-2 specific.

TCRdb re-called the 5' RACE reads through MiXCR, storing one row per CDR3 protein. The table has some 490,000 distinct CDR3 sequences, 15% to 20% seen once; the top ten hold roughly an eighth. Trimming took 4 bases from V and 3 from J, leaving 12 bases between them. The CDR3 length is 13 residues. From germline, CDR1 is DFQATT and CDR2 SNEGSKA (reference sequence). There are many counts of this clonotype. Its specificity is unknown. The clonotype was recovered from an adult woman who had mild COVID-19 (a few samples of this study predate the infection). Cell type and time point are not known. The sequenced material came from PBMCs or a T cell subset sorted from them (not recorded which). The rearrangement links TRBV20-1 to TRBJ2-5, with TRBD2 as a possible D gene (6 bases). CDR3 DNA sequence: TGCAGTGCTATCCCAGCGGGTAAAGAGACCCAGTACTTC. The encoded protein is CSAIPAGKETQYF.